The next 11 T cell receptor beta chains were all read from a single sample in a study of blood T cell repertoires in COVID-19. TCRdb's copy holds only in-frame clones and misses some; the assay was immunoSEQ multiplex PCR. This sample has under 55,000 clones, with around 80% found just once. The sequenced sample was PBMCs or T cells enriched from blood (not recorded which). These receptors originate from a woman aged 45-59 years with acute COVID-19.

The gene calls are TRBV30 and TRBJ1-3, with 8 nucleotides matching TRBD1. This CDR3 comprises 14 residues. V shed 6 bases, J shed 3 bases, and the junction held 7 bases outside the gene matches. In germline, CDR1 is GTSNPN, CDR2 SVGIG (reference sequence). This CDR3 reads CACHRTGYGNTIYF. The CDR3, as DNA: TGTGCCTGCCACCGGACAGGGTATGGAAACACCATATATTTT.

This chain connects TRBV9 to TRBJ2-1; 14 bases are a match to TRBD2. The CDR3 length is 18 residues. V dropped 2 bases and J dropped 4; count of bases not matched to a gene: 8. The germline V gene has CDR1 SGDLS and CDR2 YYNGEE. The CDR3 loop reads CASSVAGTSGGAYNEQFF. For the CDR3, the DNA is TGTGCCAGCAGCGTGGCAGGGACTAGCGGGGGAGCTTACAATGAGCAGTTCTTC. Complete variable domain (other parts from reference TRBV9 and TRBJ2-1): DSGVTQTPKHLITATGQRVTLRCSPRSGDLSVYWYQQSLDQGLQFLIQYYNGEERAKGNILERFSAQQFPDLHSELNLSSLELGDSALYFCASSVAGTSGGAYNEQFFGPGTRLTVL.

CDR3 coding DNA: TGTGCCCGTGGGACCGAGAGACAGGGGGCGGAATGGTATAATTCACCCCTCCACTTT. It codes for CARGTERQGAEWYNSPLHF. V is TRBV19 and J is TRBJ1-6, with 10 bases lining up with TRBD1. Unmatched junction bases numbered 20, after V lost 11 bases and J lost 4 bases. The germline V gene encodes CDR1 LNHDA and CDR2 SQIVND (reference sequence). CDR3 length: 19 amino acids. Based on the CDR3 plus reference TRBV19 and TRBJ1-6, the full variable domain is DGGITQSPKYLFRKEGQNVTLSCEQNLNHDAMYWYRQDPGQGLRLIYYSQIVNDFQKGDIAEGYSVSREKKESFPLTVTSAQKNPTAFYLCARGTERQGAEWYNSPLHFGNGTRLTVT.

The CDR3 spells CASSPPGWAGANVLTF. The CDR3 nucleotides are TGTGCCAGCTCACCACCGGGCTGGGCTGGGGCCAACGTCCTGACTTTC. This sequence joins TRBV18 and TRBJ2-6; D is ambiguous. CDR3 length: 16 amino acids. Trimming shortened V by 0 bases and J by 2 bases, and 8 bases separated the two germline ends. Germline values: CDR1 KGHSH, CDR2 LQKENI.

The chain carries TRBV2 and TRBJ1-5; D may be TRBD1 (5 bases). Germline CDR1 and CDR2: SNHLY and FYNNEI. The ends were cut back, 4 bases at V and 9 bases at J, with 13 bases in the middle. CDR3 size: 13 residues. For the CDR3, the DNA is TGTGCCAGCAGTGCCGGGGGATTTCGGCCCCAGCATTTT. This translates into CASSAGGFRPQHF.

The chain employs TRBV28 and TRBJ1-1; D uncertain. Per germline, CDR1 MDHEN and CDR2 SYDVKM. With 5 bases removed from V and 3 bases from J, the gap between germline ends came to 10 bases. The CDR3 is 13 residues long. CDR3 sequence: CASSLPQDTEAFF. The CDR3 bases are TGTGCCAGCAGTCTTCCCCAGGACACTGAAGCTTTCTTT.

The chain couples TRBV18 to TRBJ1-5; no clear D gene. The CDR3 consists of 13 residues. Germline CDR1 and CDR2: KGHSH and LQKENI. Trimming took 6 bases from V and 7 from J, leaving 13 bases between them. The CDR3 DNA sequence: TGTGCCAGCTCCCCGGATGGGGAGCAGCCCCAGCATTTT. It is translated as CASSPDGEQPQHF. Combining the CDR3 with reference TRBV18 and TRBJ1-5 gives the whole variable domain NAGVMQNPRHLVRRRGQEARLRCSPMKGHSHVYWYRQLPEEGLKFMVYLQKENIIDESGMPKERFSAEFPKEGPSILRIQQVVRGDSAAYFCASSPDGEQPQHFGDGTRLSIL.

There are a few counts of this clone. Other nucleotide sequences from this sample produce the same CDR3. The chain links TRBV30 to TRBJ1-4, with a tentative D call TRBD1 (5 bases). V lost 3 bases, J lost 6 bases, and 8 bases lay in between. The CDR3 loop spans 12 amino acids. The germline CDR1 and CDR2 sequences are GTSNPN and SVGIG (reference sequence). The CDR3 bases are TGTGCCTGGAGGGGGGGAGATGAAAAACTGTTTTTT. This encodes CAWRGGDEKLFF.

The gene calls are TRBV7-6 and TRBJ2-2, with 9 nucleotides matching TRBD1. CDR1 and CDR2 from the germline V gene are SGHVS and FNYEAQ. Unmatched junction bases numbered 1, after V lost 0 bases and J lost 5 bases. The CDR3 covers 15 residues. CDR3 residues: CASSLAGQGTGELFF. The CDR3 DNA follows: TGTGCCAGCAGCTTAGCCGGACAGGGGACCGGGGAGCTGTTTTTT.

The chain uses TRBV3-1 (or the pseudogene TRBV3-2) and TRBJ1-2; 9 bases line up with TRBD1. CDR1 is LGHDT, CDR2 YNNKEL, per germline (reference sequence). CDR3 length equals 16 residues. Losses at the gene ends were 4 bases for V and 6 bases for J; bases not matched to a gene: 12. The CDR3 loop is CASSLLGGQGEDGYTF. The CDR3 coding sequence is TGTGCCAGCAGCCTCCTAGGGGGACAGGGTGAAGATGGCTACACCTTC.

The chain uses TRBV5-6 and TRBJ2-7; D gene unclear. The V and J ends lost 1 base and 1 base respectively, with 15 bases between them. The CDR3 has 16 residues. In germline, CDR1 is SGHDT, CDR2 YYEEEE. In DNA form, the CDR3 reads TGTGCCAGCAGCTTGATTACGGCGGCTAGGTCCTACGAGCAGTACTTC. Translating it yields CASSLITAARSYEQYF.